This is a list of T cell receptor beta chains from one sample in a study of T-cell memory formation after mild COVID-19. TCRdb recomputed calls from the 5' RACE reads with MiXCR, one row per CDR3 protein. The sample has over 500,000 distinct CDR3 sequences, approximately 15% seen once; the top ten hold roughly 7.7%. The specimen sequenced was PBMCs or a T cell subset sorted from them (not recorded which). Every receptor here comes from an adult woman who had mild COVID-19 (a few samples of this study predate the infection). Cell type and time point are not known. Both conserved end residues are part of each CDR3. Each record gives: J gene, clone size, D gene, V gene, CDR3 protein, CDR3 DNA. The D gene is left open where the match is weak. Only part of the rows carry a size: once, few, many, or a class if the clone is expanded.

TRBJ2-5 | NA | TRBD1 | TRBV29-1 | CSGGQGVAGETQYF | TGCAGCGGAGGACAGGGGGTCGCGGGGGAGACCCAGTACTTC
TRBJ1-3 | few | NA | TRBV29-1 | CSVGGLENTIYF | TGCAGCGTTGGAGGGCTGGAAAACACCATATATTTT
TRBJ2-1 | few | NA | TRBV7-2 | CASTGTHGEQFF | TGTGCCAGCACCGGGACTCACGGTGAGCAGTTCTTC
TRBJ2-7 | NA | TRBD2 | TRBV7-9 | CASSFGLAGGPVAYEQYF | TGTGCCAGCAGCTTCGGACTAGCGGGGGGGCCGGTCGCGTACGAGCAGTACTTC
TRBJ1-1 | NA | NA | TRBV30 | CAWSVPSGAGREAFF | TGTGCCTGGAGTGTCCCCTCCGGGGCCGGCCGGGAAGCTTTCTTT
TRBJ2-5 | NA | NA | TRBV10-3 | CAISEGQLQETQYF | TGTGCCATCAGTGAGGGGCAGCTCCAAGAGACCCAGTACTTC
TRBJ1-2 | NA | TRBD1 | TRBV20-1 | CSPDGDRKNYGYTF | TGCAGTCCTGACGGGGACAGAAAAAACTATGGCTACACCTTC
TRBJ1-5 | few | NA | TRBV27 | CASSLWGAGGAGNQPQHF | TGTGCCAGCAGTTTATGGGGCGCAGGAGGGGCTGGCAATCAGCCCCAGCATTTT
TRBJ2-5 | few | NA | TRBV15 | CATSRDPGEAQYF | TGTGCCACCAGCAGAGACCCAGGGGAGGCCCAGTACTTC
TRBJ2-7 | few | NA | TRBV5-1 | CASSPQQGGPYEQYF | TGCGCCAGCAGCCCGCAACAAGGGGGTCCCTACGAGCAGTACTTC
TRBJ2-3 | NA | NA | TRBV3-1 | CASSPHTGNTDTQYF | TGTGCCAGCAGCCCTCATACGGGGAACACAGATACGCAGTATTTT
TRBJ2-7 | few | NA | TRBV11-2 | CASSLPTGTAYEQYF | TGTGCCAGCAGCTTACCAACCGGGACGGCCTACGAGCAGTACTTC
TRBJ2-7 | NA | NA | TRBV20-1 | CSAAGASHEQYF | TGCAGTGCGGCAGGGGCTTCCCACGAGCAGTACTTC
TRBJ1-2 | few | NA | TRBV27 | CASLGHRGGYTF | TGTGCCAGCTTGGGGCACCGCGGGGGCTACACCTTC
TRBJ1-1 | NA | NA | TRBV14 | CASSHEAGSEAFF | TGTGCCAGCAGCCATGAGGCAGGGTCTGAAGCTTTCTTT
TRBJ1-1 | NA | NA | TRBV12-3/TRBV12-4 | CASRWGDEAFF | TGTGCCAGCAGGTGGGGGGACGAAGCTTTCTTT